This is a list of T cell receptor beta chains from one sample in a study of blood T cell repertoires in COVID-19. Assay: immunoSEQ multiplex PCR; the TCRdb copy retains only in-frame clones and omits some. In the table there are over 200,000 clones, 70% to 90% of which are singletons. Sequenced: peripheral blood. The receptors were sampled from a woman in her 40s with acute or convalescent COVID-19. CDR3s include the opening cysteine and the closing phenylalanine or tryptophan. A D gene is named only where the DNA matches it firmly. Clone size is shown for a subset of rows, as once, few, many or a class of expanded clone.

TRBJ2-5 13 TRBV2 . . CASRPRGQETQYF TGTGCCAGCAGACCAAGGGGTCAAGAGACCCAGTACTTC
TRBJ2-1 15 TRBV11-2 . . CASSLERAGYNEQFF TGTGCCAGCAGCTTAGAGAGGGCGGGCTACAATGAGCAGTTCTTC
TRBJ2-1 15 TRBV10-3 once TRBD2 CAISGGLARGYEQFF TGTGCCATCAGTGGGGGACTAGCCCGGGGGTATGAGCAGTTCTTC
TRBJ1-2 14 TRBV6-5 . TRBD1 CASSSGGANYGYTF TGTGCCAGCAGCTCAGGGGGAGCTAACTATGGCTACACCTTC
TRBJ2-5 15 TRBV4-1 . TRBD2 CASSQPGGGQETQYF TGCGCCAGCAGCCAACCCGGGGGGGGCCAAGAGACCCAGTACTTC
TRBJ1-2 13 TRBV5-1 once . CASSLGAGRIYTF TGCGCCAGCAGCCTAGGCGCCGGGAGGATCTACACCTTC
TRBJ1-3 15 TRBV5-1 . . CASSLADSFGNTIYF TGCGCCAGCAGCTTGGCGGACAGCTTCGGAAACACCATATATTTT
TRBJ1-2 15 TRBV5-1 . . CASSLLEQGTYGYTF TGCGCCAGCAGTCTTCTCGAGCAGGGGACCTATGGCTACACCTTC
TRBJ1-1 14 TRBV30 few . CAWNLFGGFTEAFF TGTGCCTGGAACCTTTTCGGTGGTTTCACTGAAGCTTTCTTT
TRBJ1-2 16 TRBV2 . . CASSPGRNSINYGYTF TGTGCCAGCAGTCCCGGAAGGAACAGCATTAACTATGGCTACACCTTC
TRBJ1-1 16 TRBV28 . . CASSFQRDILNTEAFF TGTGCCAGCAGTTTTCAAAGGGACATTCTGAACACTGAAGCTTTCTTT
TRBJ1-2 13 TRBV5-1 once . CASSLTARGGYTF TGCGCCAGCAGCTTAACGGCCCGGGGTGGCTACACCTTC
TRBJ1-2 12 TRBV7-9 . . CASEGGNYGYTF TGTGCCAGCGAGGGCGGTAACTATGGCTACACCTTC
TRBJ1-1 16 TRBV9 . TRBD1 CASSVGQGALETEAFF TGTGCCAGCAGCGTCGGACAGGGGGCCCTTGAAACTGAAGCTTTCTTT
TRBJ1-1 13 TRBV6-5 . TRBD1 CASSNRGNTEAFF TGTGCCAGCAGCAACAGGGGGAACACTGAAGCTTTCTTT
TRBJ1-2 12 TRBV19 . . CASKRQSYGYTF TGTGCCAGTAAGAGACAGAGCTATGGCTACACCTTC
TRBJ1-4 15 TRBV3-1/TRBV3-2 . . CASSQSDRPGEKLFF TGTGCCAGCAGCCAGTCAGACAGACCCGGTGAAAAACTGTTTTTT
TRBJ2-1 14 TRBV10-2 . . CASSVGGDRNEQFF TGCGCCAGCAGTGTGGGCGGGGACAGAAATGAGCAGTTCTTC
TRBJ1-4 14 TRBV11-2 . TRBD1 CASSIRDRGEKLFF TGTGCCAGCAGCATAAGAGACAGGGGTGAAAAACTGTTTTTT
TRBJ1-2 14 TRBV7-2 . . CASSSHGGPYGYTF TGTGCCAGCAGCAGCCATGGGGGCCCCTATGGCTACACCTTC
TRBJ1-3 15 TRBV10-3 . . CAISELKDYGNTIYF TGTGCCATCAGTGAGTTGAAGGACTACGGAAACACCATATATTTT
TRBJ1-1 12 TRBV6-5 . . CASRRSEGRAFF TGTGCCAGCAGACGATCGGAGGGGCGAGCTTTCTTT
TRBJ2-5 12 TRBV5-1 . . CASSLSFETQYF TGCGCCAGCAGCCTTTCCTTCGAGACCCAGTACTTC
TRBJ1-2 11 TRBV20-1 once . CSARQGGGYTF TGCAGTGCTAGACAGGGCGGTGGCTACACCTTC
TRBJ2-1 15 TRBV6-4 . TRBD2 CASSDSASGGGEQFF TGTGCCAGCAGTGACTCGGCTAGCGGGGGGGGTGAGCAGTTCTTC
TRBJ1-1 13 TRBV7-9 . . CASSSSVRTEAFF TGTGCCAGCAGCTCCTCTGTGAGGACTGAAGCTTTCTTT
TRBJ1-3 16 TRBV6-6 . . CASSYGQVLSGNTIYF TGTGCCAGCAGTTACGGGCAGGTGCTCTCTGGAAACACCATATATTTT
TRBJ2-1 15 TRBV7-2 once TRBD2 CASSLETSVLNEQFF TGTGCCAGCAGCTTGGAAACTAGCGTTTTGAATGAGCAGTTCTTC
TRBJ2-1 17 TRBV4-2 . . CASSQDWVDSLGNEQFF TGTGCCAGCAGCCAAGATTGGGTGGACAGCCTAGGCAATGAGCAGTTCTTC
TRBJ2-3 15 TRBV6-4 . TRBD2 CASSDSSSGADTQYF TGTGCCAGCAGTGACTCCTCTAGCGGGGCAGATACGCAGTATTTT
TRBJ2-5 14 TRBV24-1 once . CATSEGGAWETQYF TGTGCCACCAGCGAGGGGGGGGCCTGGGAGACCCAGTACTTC
TRBJ2-3 11 TRBV20-1 . . CSARDLDTQYF TGCAGTGCTAGGGACTTGGATACGCAGTATTTT
TRBJ1-2 14 TRBV2 . . CASSQGEVGLGYTF TGTGCCAGCTCCCAAGGGGAAGTTGGCCTTGGCTACACCTTC
TRBJ2-6 19 TRBV18 once . CASSPRQPGFLSGANVLTF TGTGCCAGCTCACCACGCCAACCAGGGTTCCTCTCTGGGGCCAACGTCCTGACTTTC
TRBJ1-2 15 TRBV10-3 . TRBD1 CAISEPTGSGYGYTF TGTGCCATCAGTGAGCCGACAGGGTCTGGCTATGGCTACACCTTC
TRBJ1-3 12 TRBV5-1 . . CASSLMGAPVYF TGCGCCAGCAGCTTGATGGGGGCCCCGGTGTATTTT
TRBJ1-4 15 TRBV5-6 once . CASSLTGTDNEKLFF TGTGCCAGCAGCTTGACGGGAACCGATAATGAAAAACTGTTTTTT
TRBJ1-2 13 TRBV6-6 . TRBD1 CASSMTGDYGYTF TGTGCCAGCAGCATGACAGGGGACTATGGCTACACCTTC
TRBJ1-3 12 TRBV12-3/TRBV12-4 once TRBD1 CASRQGADTIYF TGTGCCAGCAGACAGGGGGCCGACACCATATATTTT
TRBJ1-2 13 TRBV2 . . CASSEYLNYGYTF TGTGCCAGCAGTGAATATTTGAACTATGGCTACACCTTC
TRBJ1-2 14 TRBV2 . . CASRADSNIYGYTF TGTGCCAGCAGGGCGGACAGCAACATCTATGGCTACACCTTC
TRBJ1-2 17 TRBV12-2 . . CASRLRAGAGLGYGYTF TGTGCAAGTCGCTTAAGGGCAGGGGCAGGGTTGGGTTATGGCTACACCTTC
TRBJ2-3 15 TRBV5-1 . TRBD1 CASSLWGQGTDTQYF TGCGCCAGCAGCTTGTGGGGACAGGGCACAGATACGCAGTATTTT
TRBJ1-5 14 TRBV27 . TRBD1 CASRRTGDNQPQHF TGTGCCAGCAGACGGACAGGGGACAATCAGCCCCAGCATTTT
TRBJ1-1 14 TRBV7-9 . . CASSEQPQVAEAFF TGTGCCAGCAGCGAACAACCCCAGGTGGCTGAAGCTTTCTTT
TRBJ1-6 14 TRBV10-3 . TRBD1 CAIKGQGENSPLHF TGTGCCATCAAAGGACAGGGCGAGAATTCACCCCTCCACTTT
TRBJ1-2 12 TRBV29-1 . . CSVDRGGGGYTF TGCAGCGTTGATCGAGGGGGGGGTGGCTACACCTTC
TRBJ2-6 16 TRBV18 once . CASSPTEGTGANVLTF TGTGCCAGCTCACCAACGGAGGGGACTGGGGCCAACGTCCTGACTTTC
TRBJ2-2 15 TRBV19 . . CASSMWQGTTGELFF TGTGCCAGTAGTATGTGGCAGGGTACCACCGGGGAGCTGTTTTTT
TRBJ1-5 13 TRBV5-4 . . CASSQGPSQPQHF TGTGCCAGCAGCCAGGGGCCCTCACAGCCCCAGCATTTT
TRBJ1-5 15 TRBV5-1 . . CASSLLGLGNQPQHF TGCGCCAGCAGCTTGCTGGGGCTTGGAAATCAGCCCCAGCATTTT
TRBJ1-1 13 TRBV7-9 . . CASSSRGNTEAFF TGTGCCAGCAGTTCCAGGGGAAACACTGAAGCTTTCTTT
TRBJ1-2 14 TRBV27 . TRBD1 CASNDGQGWNGYTF TGTGCCAGCAACGACGGACAGGGATGGAATGGCTACACCTTC
TRBJ1-4 15 TRBV27 . . CASSLSAGTNEKLFF TGTGCCAGCAGTTTATCGGCAGGGACTAATGAAAAACTGTTTTTT